A selection of T cell receptor beta chains follows, all from one sample in a study of T cells after posttransplantation cyclophosphamide. The table came from immunoSEQ multiplex PCR; TCRdb's copy has only in-frame clones and leaves some out. The sample contains tens of thousands of clones, none of them singletons. The sequenced sample was PBMCs. The receptors were sampled from a man between 45 and 60 years old in good health, CMV-negative, and a related stem cell transplant donor. CDR3s include the opening cysteine and the closing phenylalanine or tryptophan. The D gene is left open where the match is weak. The size field is filled for only some rows; it gives once, few, many or a size class.

.,TRBJ1-1,many,TRBV18,TGTGCCAGCTCATTAATGCAGGGGACGAACACTGAAGCTTTCTTT,CASSLMQGTNTEAFF
.,TRBJ1-1,many,TRBV11-3,TGTGCCAGCAGCTCCATACAGGGAAAGGGTGAAGCTTTCTTT,CASSSIQGKGEAFF
.,TRBJ1-5,many,TRBV19,TGTGCCAGTAGTATCAGGGGTGGGCAGCCCCAGCATTTT,CASSIRGGQPQHF
TRBD2,TRBJ2-1,many,TRBV7-9,TGTGCCACCAAGACTAGCGGGAGTGGGAATGAGCAGTTCTTC,CATKTSGSGNEQFF
.,TRBJ1-4,many,TRBV4-1,TGCGCCAGCAGCCTCGACACCCTCGCAACTAATGAAAAACTGTTTTTT,CASSLDTLATNEKLFF
TRBD1,TRBJ2-7,.,TRBV27,TGTGCCAGCAGTATAAGGTTCAGGGGGCCGGCCTACGAGCAGTACTTC,CASSIRFRGPAYEQYF
TRBD1,TRBJ2-1,many,TRBV5-1,TGCGCCAGCAGCTCCACGATCGGGACAGGGATGAATGAGCAGTTCTTC,CASSSTIGTGMNEQFF
TRBD1,TRBJ1-5,many,TRBV7-2,TGTGCCAGCAGCTTAGTGGGGACAGACCTTAGCAATCAGCCCCAGCATTTT,CASSLVGTDLSNQPQHF
.,TRBJ1-1,many,TRBV25-1,TGTGCCAGCAGTACCCCGACAGGAGATGAAGCTTTCTTT,CASSTPTGDEAFF
TRBD1,TRBJ2-7,many,TRBV27,TGTGCCAGCAGTGCAAACAGGGGCAACTACGAGCAGTACTTC,CASSANRGNYEQYF
.,TRBJ1-5,many,TRBV6-6,TGTGCCAGCAGCCGCCGAACTTATAGCAATCAGCCCCAGCATTTT,CASSRRTYSNQPQHF
TRBD2,TRBJ2-3,many,TRBV7-3,TGTGCCAGCAGCAGGACTAGCGGGGGGGCCGTTGATACGCAGTATTTT,CASSRTSGGAVDTQYF
TRBD1,TRBJ1-4,many,TRBV27,TGTGCCAGCAGCCCCGGGTGGGACAGGTCTAGGAGTGAAAAACTGTTTTTT,CASSPGWDRSRSEKLFF
.,TRBJ2-3,many,TRBV11-2,TGTGCCAGCAGCTTAGGCGCTAGCGGCACAGATACGCAGTATTTT,CASSLGASGTDTQYF
.,TRBJ1-1,.,TRBV6-5,TGTGCCAGCAGTTTTTCCGGGAACACTGAAGCTTTCTTT,CASSFSGNTEAFF
TRBD2,TRBJ2-1,many,TRBV6-6,TGTGCCAGCACCCCAAAGACTAGCGGATACAATGAGCAGTTCTTC,CASTPKTSGYNEQFF
.,TRBJ2-5,few,TRBV5-1,TGCGCCAGCGGCCGCGCCCTAGGCAGCGAGACCCAGTACTTC,CASGRALGSETQYF
TRBD2,TRBJ2-7,few,TRBV9,TGTGCCAGCAGCGTAGGTCGGGGGGTTGCGGGAGGACTTTACGAGCAGTACTTC,CASSVGRGVAGGLYEQYF
.,TRBJ1-1,many,TRBV6-5,TGTGCCAGCAGTCCTCGAACAGGGAACACTGAAGCTTTCTTT,CASSPRTGNTEAFF
TRBD2,TRBJ2-2,many,TRBV7-9,TGTGCCAGCAGCCCCCGGGAGCGGGATCGTACCGGGGAGCTGTTTTTT,CASSPRERDRTGELFF
.,TRBJ1-3,many,TRBV9,TGTGCCAGCAGCGTAGAATGGAGCTCTGGAAACACCATATATTTT,CASSVEWSSGNTIYF
.,TRBJ2-7,.,TRBV5-1,TGCGCCAGCAGCTTATCTGGCGCGTCGGGTTCCTACGAGCAGTACTTC,CASSLSGASGSYEQYF
.,TRBJ2-1,few,TRBV15,TGTGCCACCAGCAGGTCGGGGAGCGTCAACAATGAGCAGTTCTTC,CATSRSGSVNNEQFF
TRBD1,TRBJ2-7,many,TRBV6-6,TGTGCCAGCAGCCCGACAGGGGAAGGGTACGAGCAGTACTTC,CASSPTGEGYEQYF
.,TRBJ2-5,many,TRBV5-1,TGCGCCAGCAGCTTGGGTCTAGCGCCTCAAGAGACCCAGTACTTC,CASSLGLAPQETQYF
.,TRBJ1-2,many,TRBV29-1,TGCAGCGTTGAAGGCAGGGCAAGGTATGGCTACACCTTC,CSVEGRARYGYTF